This TCR beta chain was found in a study of patients and donors after allogeneic stem cell transplantation. The count of this clonotype is one. A read error may be the cause here, since a much bigger clone is one base away. A single record per CDR3 protein comes from TCRdb applying MiXCR to the RT-PCR reads. The sample yields around 170,000 distinct CDR3 sequences, roughly 22% seen once. This CDR3 comprises 15 residues. V lost 4 bases to trimming and J lost 8 bases, with 17 bases between them. Germline values: CDR1 LGHDT, CDR2 YNNKEL (reference sequence). The sample was blood, either unsorted or a sorted T cell fraction (not recorded which). This clonotype was sampled from a human donor who was either an allogeneic HSCT recipient or a stem cell or donor lymphocyte infusion donor (not recorded which). It is not recorded whose cells these are; they may come from a transplant donor. V usage is TRBV3-1 and J usage is TRBJ1-4; a weak D match, TRBD1 (5 bases). CDR3 coding DNA: TGTGCCAGCAGCCGAGATCCGGGGACGGCGGAAAAACTGTTTTTT. As protein: CASSRDPGTAEKLFF.